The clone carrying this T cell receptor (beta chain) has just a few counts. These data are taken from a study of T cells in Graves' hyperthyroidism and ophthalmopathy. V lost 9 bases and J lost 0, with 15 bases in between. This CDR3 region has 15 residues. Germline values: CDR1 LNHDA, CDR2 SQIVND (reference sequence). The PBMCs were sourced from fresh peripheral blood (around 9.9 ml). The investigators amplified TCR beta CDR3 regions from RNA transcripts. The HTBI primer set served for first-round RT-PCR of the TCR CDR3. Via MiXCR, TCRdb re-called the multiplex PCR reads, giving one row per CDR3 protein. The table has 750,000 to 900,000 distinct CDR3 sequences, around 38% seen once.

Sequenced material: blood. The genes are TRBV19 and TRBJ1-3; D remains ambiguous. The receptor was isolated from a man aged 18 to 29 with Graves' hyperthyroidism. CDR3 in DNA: TGTGCCAGCACCCCGGGCGCCCACTCTGGAAACACCATATATTTT. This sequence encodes CASTPGAHSGNTIYF.